Listed below are T cell receptor beta chains from one sample, sequenced in a study of blood T cell repertoires in COVID-19. Clones were read by immunoSEQ multiplex PCR, and TCRdb kept only the in-frame ones, dropping some. The sample shows tens of thousands of clones, roughly 86% of them seen only once. Sample: peripheral blood. These TCRs come from a man aged 40-50 years with COVID-19, enrolled during active disease. The CDR3 runs from the conserved cysteine through the conserved F or W. Each record gives: D gene, V gene, clone size, CDR3 length, J gene, CDR3 protein, CDR3 DNA. The D gene is left open where the match is weak. The listing skips clone size in some rows; elsewhere it reads once, few, many or a size class.

D: TRBD2; V: TRBV6-5; size: -; length: 15; J: TRBJ2-5; CDR3: CASRYRPGLQETQYF; DNA: TGTGCCAGCAGGTATAGACCGGGACTACAAGAGACCCAGTACTTC
D: -; V: TRBV30; size: -; length: 15; J: TRBJ2-7; CDR3: CAWSPPASTPYEQYF; DNA: TGTGCCTGGAGTCCCCCGGCTAGCACTCCCTACGAGCAGTACTTC
D: -; V: TRBV19; size: -; length: 15; J: TRBJ2-3; CDR3: CASSGRRQHTDTQYF; DNA: TGTGCCAGTAGTGGCCGGAGACAGCACACAGATACGCAGTATTTT
D: TRBD1; V: TRBV5-1; size: -; length: 14; J: TRBJ2-7; CDR3: CASSSTGTAYEQYF; DNA: TGCGCCAGCAGCTCTACCGGGACAGCCTACGAGCAGTACTTC
D: TRBD2; V: TRBV11-3; size: once; length: 15; J: TRBJ2-5; CDR3: CASSFIAGEAETQYF; DNA: TGTGCCAGCAGCTTCATAGCGGGAGAGGCAGAGACCCAGTACTTC
D: -; V: TRBV29-1; size: -; length: 15; J: TRBJ2-3; CDR3: CSVELGQTNTDTQYF; DNA: TGCAGCGTTGAATTAGGTCAGACAAACACAGATACGCAGTATTTT
D: -; V: TRBV11-2; size: few; length: 14; J: TRBJ2-2; CDR3: CASSLDWGPGELFF; DNA: TGTGCCAGCAGCTTAGATTGGGGGCCCGGGGAGCTGTTTTTT
D: TRBD1; V: TRBV10-3; size: -; length: 15; J: TRBJ2-1; CDR3: CAIRRSGGEINEQFF; DNA: TGTGCCATCAGGAGATCAGGGGGAGAGATCAATGAGCAGTTCTTC
D: -; V: TRBV18; size: -; length: 13; J: TRBJ1-6; CDR3: CASSPGPNSPLHF; DNA: TGTGCCAGCTCACCAGGCCCCAATTCACCCCTCCACTTT
D: TRBD1; V: TRBV3-1/TRBV3-2; size: -; length: 15; J: TRBJ1-2; CDR3: CASSPTGGAGGGYTF; DNA: TGTGCCAGCAGCCCGACAGGGGGCGCAGGCGGTGGCTACACCTTC
D: -; V: TRBV15; size: -; length: 13; J: TRBJ1-5; CDR3: CATSAQDGKPQHF; DNA: TGTGCCACCAGCGCACAGGATGGGAAGCCCCAGCATTTT
D: TRBD1; V: TRBV5-4; size: -; length: 12; J: TRBJ1-2; CDR3: CAIRQGRYGYTF; DNA: TGTGCCATAAGACAGGGAAGATATGGCTACACCTTC
D: TRBD1; V: TRBV30; size: -; length: 14; J: TRBJ1-6; CDR3: CAWSETGGNSPLHF; DNA: TGTGCCTGGAGCGAGACAGGGGGTAATTCACCCCTCCACTTT
D: TRBD1; V: TRBV28; size: few; length: 14; J: TRBJ2-3; CDR3: CASSLQGVPDTQYF; DNA: TGTGCCAGCAGTCTCCAGGGGGTTCCAGATACGCAGTATTTT
D: TRBD1; V: TRBV15; size: -; length: 16; J: TRBJ1-1; CDR3: CATSRPRQGMWTEAFF; DNA: TGTGCCACCAGCAGACCTAGACAGGGTATGTGGACTGAAGCTTTCTTT
D: TRBD1; V: TRBV5-5; size: few; length: 16; J: TRBJ2-7; CDR3: CASSLAGRDRGDEQYF; DNA: TGTGCCAGCAGCTTGGCAGGTAGGGACAGGGGCGACGAGCAGTACTTC
D: -; V: TRBV9; size: -; length: 15; J: TRBJ1-6; CDR3: CASSVDSSYNSPLHF; DNA: TGTGCCAGCAGTGTAGACAGCTCCTATAATTCACCCCTCCACTTT